A single sample is the source of the 32 T cell receptor beta chains below, sequenced in a study of blood T cell repertoires in COVID-19. Only in-frame clones appear in the TCRdb table, and some are missing; sequencing was by immunoSEQ multiplex PCR. Of a few hundred thousand clones listed, 87% are singletons. Sequences were obtained from PBMCs or T cells enriched from blood (not recorded which). These receptors came from a woman aged 40 to 50 who had recovered from COVID-19.

This clone is a singleton in its sample. This sequence joins TRBV24-1 and TRBJ2-1; a weak D match, TRBD1 (9 bases). CDR1 and CDR2 (germline): KGHDR, SFDVKD. CDR3 length equals 17 residues. Trimming took 4 bases from V and 8 from J, leaving 23 bases between them. CDR3 DNA sequence: TGTGCCACCAGTGAAACCGGGGGTAGCGGGACAGGGCATGAGCAGTTCTTC. As protein: CATSETGGSGTGHEQFF.

V is TRBV5-1 and J is TRBJ1-1; 7 bases match TRBD1. Germline V gives CDR1 SGHRS, CDR2 YFSETQ. The CDR3 totals 16 residues. V lost 3 bases, J lost 1 base, and 9 bases stayed unmatched. The CDR3 region is CASSSSAGQQNTEAFF. The DNA for the CDR3 is TGCGCCAGCAGCTCCAGCGCGGGACAGCAGAACACTGAAGCTTTCTTT.

The V call is TRBV3-1 (or the pseudogene TRBV3-2), the J call TRBJ1-4; a weak D match, TRBD1 (6 bases). Germline CDR1 is LGHDT and CDR2 is YNNKEL (reference sequence). V lost 1 base and J lost 5, with 14 bases in between. The CDR3 covers 16 residues. The CDR3 spells CASSQAQGQPNEKLFF. The CDR3 bases are TGTGCCAGCAGCCAAGCGCAAGGACAGCCAAATGAAAAACTGTTTTTT.

The gene calls are TRBV30 and TRBJ1-1; no firm D call. This CDR3 spans 13 amino acids. The V gene's germline CDR1 is GTSNPN and CDR2 SVGIG (reference sequence). Between the trimmed V and J ends, which lost 0 bases and 4 bases, there was a span of 9 bases. The CDR3 sequence: CAWSVGVITEAFF. DNA for the CDR3: TGTGCCTGGAGTGTCGGGGTAATCACTGAAGCTTTCTTT.

V usage is TRBV7-2 and J usage is TRBJ1-4; D might be TRBD1 (5 bases). Trimming took 5 bases from V and 2 from J, leaving 15 bases between them. Germline CDR1 SGHTA, CDR2 FQGNSA. This CDR3 comprises 16 residues. CDR3 sequence reads: CASSPRGRGTNEKLFF. CDR3 nucleotides: TGTGCCAGCAGCCCCCGAGGGCGGGGGACTAATGAAAAACTGTTTTTT.

The chain links TRBV5-1 to TRBJ2-2; TRBD1 is a possible D gene (5 bases). V was cut by 0 bases and J by 0 bases, with 6 bases left in between. Germline-derived CDR1 and CDR2 are SGHRS and YFSETQ. The CDR3 totals 15 residues. CDR3 DNA sequence: TGCGCCAGCAGCTTGGGGGGCGCGAACACCGGGGAGCTGTTTTTT. The encoded protein is CASSLGGANTGELFF.

This clone was picked up one time. The V call is TRBV3-1 (or the pseudogene TRBV3-2), the J call TRBJ2-5; TRBD2 is a possible D gene (5 bases). V was shortened by 6 bases and J by 0 bases, with 11 bases between the two germline ends. The CDR3 runs 14 residues. Germline V gene lookup returns CDR1 LGHDT and CDR2 YNNKEL (reference sequence). The chain's CDR3 is CASSQKTNQETQYF. The CDR3 DNA reads TGTGCCAGCAGTCAGAAGACTAACCAAGAGACCCAGTACTTC.

The rearrangement links TRBV7-2 to TRBJ2-7; 7 positions agree with TRBD2. Germline CDR1 SGHTA, CDR2 FQGNSA. The ends lost 4 bases at V and 3 bases at J; junction bases unmatched: 12. The CDR3 is 16 residues long. The CDR3 region is CASSSSLALPYYEQYF. CDR3 sequence (DNA): TGTGCCAGCAGCTCGTCACTAGCGCTACCGTACTACGAGCAGTACTTC.

The genes are TRBV29-1 and TRBJ2-3; 9 bases are shared with TRBD2. Germline V lookup: CDR1 SQVTM, CDR2 ANQGSEA. V lost 3 bases, J lost 2 bases, and 3 bases stayed unmatched. This CDR3 comprises 14 residues. The CDR3 is CSVDRTSATDTQYF. In DNA form, the CDR3 reads TGCAGCGTTGACAGGACTAGCGCCACAGATACGCAGTATTTT.

The J gene is TRBJ2-7, the V gene TRBV28, with TRBD2 as a possible D gene (5 bases). Germline V gene lookup returns CDR1 MDHEN and CDR2 SYDVKM. V was clipped by 7 bases and J by 12 bases, with 25 bases between them. This CDR3 spans 14 amino acids. This CDR3 is CASINSGVPNIPYF. The DNA for the CDR3 is TGTGCCAGCATCAACAGCGGTGTCCCCAACATTCCGTACTTC.

V is TRBV2 and J is TRBJ2-3; a weak D match, TRBD1 (5 bases). The germline V and J ends were trimmed by 3 bases and 2 bases, with 9 bases remaining between them. The CDR3 is made up of 14 amino acids. CDR1 is SNHLY and CDR2 is FYNNEI in the germline V gene. CDR3 sequence: CASSDTGYTDTQYF. Here the CDR3 DNA reads TGTGCCAGCAGTGATACAGGTTACACAGATACGCAGTATTTT.

This sequence joins TRBV15 and TRBJ1-6; perhaps TRBD1 as D (6 bases). V lost 5 bases and J 6 bases, leaving 11 bases between the germline ends. This CDR3 spans 14 amino acids. The germline CDR1 and CDR2 sequences are LNHNV and YYDKDF (reference sequence). In DNA form, the CDR3 reads TGTGCCACCAGCCGGGACACGTCTAATTCACCCCTCCACTTT. This codes for CATSRDTSNSPLHF.

This clone occurred once. The chain couples TRBV7-2 to TRBJ1-5; D ambiguous. The CDR3 runs to 12 residues. Germline CDR1 is SGHTA and CDR2 is FQGNSA. Trimming left V 1 base short and J 5 bases short, with 3 bases between. CDR3 sequence: CASSLDYQPQHF. The CDR3 nucleotides are TGTGCCAGCAGCTTAGACTATCAGCCCCAGCATTTT.

This clone was observed a handful of times. The CDR3 sequence: CASSEQGLDTGELFF. The CDR3 bases are TGTGCCAGCAGCGAACAGGGATTGGACACCGGGGAGCTGTTTTTT. J is TRBJ2-2 and V is TRBV9; D may be TRBD1 (6 bases). V lost 3 bases and J 3 bases, leaving 12 bases between the germline ends. The length of the CDR3 is 15 residues. Germline V gene sequence: CDR1 SGDLS, CDR2 YYNGEE.

This chain uses TRBV6-5 with TRBJ2-5; TRBD2 might be the D (5 bases). Deletions cut 0 bases from V and 2 bases from J, with 10 bases between. Germline-derived CDR1 and CDR2 are MNHEY and SVGAGI. The CDR3 is 15 residues long. The chain's CDR3 is CASSYSNTRQETQYF. CDR3 sequence (DNA): TGTGCCAGCAGTTACTCGAACACTAGACAAGAGACCCAGTACTTC.

The chain has TRBV14 and TRBJ2-5; D is unresolved. Germline-derived CDR1 and CDR2 are SGHDN and FVKESK. This CDR3 has 16 amino acids. Trimming pared 4 bases from V and 5 bases from J, leaving 20 bases between. This chain's CDR3 is CASSLTVAAFGETQYF. In DNA form, the CDR3 reads TGTGCCAGCAGCCTAACCGTGGCGGCATTCGGGGAGACCCAGTACTTC.

This clone showed up just a few times. The rearrangement joins TRBV5-1 to TRBJ1-6; no clear D. Germline CDR1 SGHRS, CDR2 YFSETQ. The CDR3 covers 18 residues. Trimming cost V 0 bases and J 0 bases, with 13 bases left between them. The chain's CDR3 is CASSLDGIPSSYNSPLHF. CDR3 nucleotide sequence: TGCGCCAGCAGCTTGGACGGGATTCCAAGCTCCTATAATTCACCCCTCCACTTT.

V is TRBV7-9 and J is TRBJ2-7; the match to TRBD1 covers 11 bases. Trimming removed 1 base from V and 5 bases from J; junction bases left unmatched: 4. Germline CDR1 SEHNR, CDR2 FQNEAQ (reference sequence). CDR3 length: 15 residues. CDR3 in amino acids: CASSLVGQGADEQYF. The CDR3 nucleotides are TGTGCCAGCAGCTTAGTAGGACAGGGGGCCGACGAGCAGTACTTC.

The chain carries TRBV4-2 and TRBJ2-4; a weak D match, TRBD2 (5 bases). The CDR3 extends over 17 amino acids. V was cut by 5 bases and J by 0 bases, with 17 bases left in between. The germline V gene encodes CDR1 LGHNA and CDR2 YNFKEQ. In DNA, the CDR3 is TGTGCCAGCAGCAAAAGAGGGTCCGCTCTAGCCAAAAACATTCAGTACTTC. Translation: CASSKRGSALAKNIQYF.

This chain connects TRBV4-3 to TRBJ2-5; 8 bases line up with TRBD2. V lost 0 bases, J lost 4 bases, and 7 bases stayed unmatched. Germline V gene data show CDR1 as LGHNA and CDR2 as YSLEER. This CDR3 is 16 amino acids long. CDR3 coding DNA: TGCGCCAGCAGCCAAGAACCCGGGAGGGCCCCAGAGACCCAGTACTTC. This translates into CASSQEPGRAPETQYF.

The V and J genes are TRBV15 and TRBJ1-5, with D tentatively TRBD1 (6 bases). V was shortened by 3 bases and J by 3 bases, with 12 bases between the two germline ends. CDR3 length: 15 residues. CDR1 LNHNV and CDR2 YYDKDF come from the germline V gene (reference sequence). CDR3 amino acids: CATSRDSQSNQPQHF. CDR3 nucleotides: TGTGCCACCAGCAGGGACAGTCAATCCAATCAGCCCCAGCATTTT. Full variable domain (rest looked up from reference TRBV15 and TRBJ1-5): DAMVIQNPRYQVTQFGKPVTLSCSQTLNHNVMYWYQQKSSQAPKLLFHYYDKDFNNEADTPDNFQSRRPNTSFCFLDIRSPGLGDTAMYLCATSRDSQSNQPQHFGDGTRLSIL.

The chain recombines TRBV7-3 with TRBJ1-2; no clear D. The CDR3 consists of 13 residues. V lost 4 bases, J lost 4 bases, and 10 bases lay in between. Per germline, CDR1 SGHTA and CDR2 FQGTGA. The CDR3 bases are TGTGCCAGCAGCTCCGACGGCGGCTATGGCTACACCTTC. This gives the protein CASSSDGGYGYTF.

This clone was recorded once. This chain connects TRBV28 to TRBJ2-6; D possibly corresponds to TRBD1 (6 bases). Trimming pared 7 bases from V and 1 base from J, leaving 20 bases between. The CDR3 consists of 18 residues. Germline CDR1 MDHEN, CDR2 SYDVKM. CDR3 coding DNA: TGTGCCAGCACCTCGAGGTACAGGGAAGAGTCTGGGGCCAACGTCCTGACTTTC. It codes for CASTSRYREESGANVLTF.

For the CDR3, the DNA is TGTGCCAGCAGCTTGACTCCGGAGACTACTGAAGCTTTCTTT. As protein: CASSLTPETTEAFF. The chain links TRBV7-2 to TRBJ1-1, with D uncertain. The CDR3 is 14 residues long. Germline V CDR1 and CDR2: SGHTA, FQGNSA. Trimming left V 3 bases short and J 5 bases short, with 13 bases between.

This clone was seen once. The CDR3 reads CASSIGGRNNQPQHF. The CDR3 region has the DNA TGTGCCAGTAGTATAGGGGGGAGGAACAATCAGCCCCAGCATTTT. V gene TRBV19 combines with J gene TRBJ1-5; a weak D match, TRBD1 (5 bases). The germline gives CDR1 LNHDA, CDR2 SQIVND (reference sequence). This CDR3 is built from 15 residues. Trimming pared 1 base from V and 3 bases from J, leaving 10 bases between.

This chain links TRBV4-3 with TRBJ2-7; 8 bases are a match to TRBD1. The J segment lost 9 bases and the V segment lost 1 base, leaving 8 bases of the junction unmatched. The CDR3 has 14 residues. Germline CDR1 reads LGHNA; CDR2 reads YSLEER. This CDR3 reads CASSQVQGATGQYF. The CDR3 DNA follows: TGCGCCAGCAGCCAAGTCCAGGGGGCGACCGGGCAGTACTTC.

The chain is built from TRBV27 and TRBJ1-5; possibly TRBD1 for D (5 bases). Germline lookup yields CDR1 MNHEY and CDR2 SMNVEV (reference sequence). The CDR3 has 16 amino acids. V lost 4 bases to trimming and J lost 4 bases, with 17 bases between them. The chain's CDR3 is CASSSHWRGKNQPQHF. CDR3 sequence (DNA): TGTGCCAGCAGTTCCCACTGGAGGGGTAAGAATCAGCCCCAGCATTTT.

V is TRBV7-3 and J is TRBJ2-2; D perhaps matches TRBD1 (5 bases). The germline V and J ends were trimmed by 4 bases and 2 bases, with 11 bases remaining between them. Per the germline V gene, CDR1 is SGHTA and CDR2 is FQGTGA. The CDR3 has 15 amino acids. The CDR3 nucleotides are TGTGCCAGCAGCTGGGGTCAGGGCAACACCGGGGAGCTGTTTTTT. Translation: CASSWGQGNTGELFF.

The chain carries TRBV5-8 and TRBJ1-5; unclear D gene. The CDR3 is made up of 15 amino acids. V lost 9 bases and J lost 0, with 16 bases in between. From germline, CDR1 is SGHTS and CDR2 YDEGEE. DNA of the CDR3: TGTGCCACCCAGCTCCGGGTGAATAGCAATCAGCCCCAGCATTTT. Its translation: CATQLRVNSNQPQHF.

J is TRBJ1-1 and V is TRBV29-1; TRBD1 matches 10 bases. Germline trimming cut 6 bases from V and 4 bases from J; bases unmatched to any gene: 8. Germline lookup yields CDR1 SQVTM and CDR2 ANQGSEA. The CDR3 consists of 14 residues. The CDR3 region is CSVSGTGAATEAFF. Written as DNA, the CDR3 is TGCAGCGTATCCGGGACAGGGGCCGCCACTGAAGCTTTCTTT. The variable domain in full, completed from reference TRBV29-1 and TRBJ1-1, reads SAVISQKPSRDICQRGTSLTIQCQVDSQVTMMFWYRQQPGQSLTLIATANQGSEATYESGFVIDKFPISRPNLTFSTLTVSNMSPEDSSIYLCSVSGTGAATEAFFGQGTRLTVV.

The genes are TRBV7-3 and TRBJ2-1; 10 nucleotides match TRBD1. V lost 5 bases and J lost 2; bases outside the gene matches: 6. Germline CDR1 and CDR2: SGHTA and FQGTGA. This CDR3 is 16 amino acids long. The DNA for the CDR3 is TGTGCCAGCAGCATCCGACAGGGGGCCGCCTACAATGAGCAGTTCTTC. It specifies CASSIRQGAAYNEQFF.

The chain is built from TRBV20-1 and TRBJ2-6; D might be TRBD1 (6 bases). Per the germline V gene, CDR1 is DFQATT and CDR2 is SNEGSKA (reference sequence). Between the trimmed V and J ends, which lost 3 bases and 0 bases, there was a span of 15 bases. CDR3 length: 17 amino acids. The CDR3 is CSASGGHRGSGANVLTF. The CDR3 nucleotides are TGCAGTGCTAGTGGGGGACATCGGGGCTCTGGGGCCAACGTCCTGACTTTC.